These 13 T cell receptor beta chains originate from one sample sequenced in a study of blood T cell repertoires in COVID-19. Sequencing was performed with immunoSEQ multiplex PCR; in TCRdb, only in-frame clones are kept and a portion is missing. The table includes roughly 250,000 clones, about 80% detected once. Material: peripheral blood. Source of these receptors: a woman aged 80 or older with active or convalescent COVID-19.

This clone was counted only a few times. The genes are TRBV29-1 and TRBJ2-1, with 7 bases matching TRBD2. The V gene end was trimmed by 2 bases and the J gene end by 8 bases; junction bases not matched to a gene: 12. The germline V gene encodes CDR1 SQVTM and CDR2 ANQGSEA. The CDR3 is made up of 15 amino acids. The CDR3 bases are TGCAGCGTTGAACTTACTGGCGGGAGACCTTATGAGCAGTTCTTC. Protein: CSVELTGGRPYEQFF.

The sample holds one count of this clone. The chain recombines TRBV19 with TRBJ1-1; the D gene is possibly TRBD1 (5 bases). The V end was cut by 6 bases, the J end by 0 bases, with 11 bases between. From germline, CDR1 is LNHDA and CDR2 SQIVND (reference sequence). The CDR3 totals 14 residues. CDR3 protein: CASRDSPMNTEAFF. The CDR3 DNA sequence: TGTGCCAGTAGAGACAGCCCCATGAACACTGAAGCTTTCTTT.

The chain joins TRBV2 to TRBJ2-1, with 7 bases identical to TRBD1. V shed 6 bases and J 4 bases; nucleotides not matched to a gene: 6. The CDR3 is made up of 14 amino acids. The V gene's germline CDR1 is SNHLY and CDR2 FYNNEI. CDR3 sequence: CASRRTGLYNEQFF. CDR3 sequence (DNA): TGTGCCAGCAGACGGACAGGACTTTACAATGAGCAGTTCTTC.

CDR3 loop: CASSHRTGLHEQYF. Written as DNA, the CDR3 is TGTGCCAGCAGCCACAGGACAGGGCTACACGAGCAGTACTTC. V and J are TRBV3-1 (or the pseudogene TRBV3-2) and TRBJ2-7, with 8 bases identical to TRBD1. V shed 3 bases and J 5 bases; nucleotides not matched to a gene: 6. This CDR3 has 14 residues. The germline V gene encodes CDR1 LGHDT and CDR2 YNNKEL (reference sequence).

The rearrangement joins TRBV2 to TRBJ1-5; TRBD1 aligns across 7 bases. Germline V gene lookup returns CDR1 SNHLY and CDR2 FYNNEI. J lost 5 bases, V lost 6 bases, and 10 bases had no gene match. The CDR3 covers 15 residues. The CDR3 sequence: CASRAETGKDQPQHF. CDR3 sequence (DNA): TGTGCCAGCAGAGCGGAGACAGGGAAAGATCAGCCCCAGCATTTT.

The V gene is TRBV3-1 (or the pseudogene TRBV3-2), the J gene TRBJ2-7, with 9 bases that match TRBD2. Trimming at V came to 4 bases and at J to 6 bases, leaving 10 bases not matched to a gene. There are 15 residues in the CDR3. Germline values: CDR1 LGHDT, CDR2 YNNKEL (reference sequence). CDR3 protein: CASSPYRLRGGEQYF. CDR3 DNA sequence: TGTGCCAGCAGCCCATACCGTCTGCGGGGGGGCGAGCAGTACTTC.

This clone occurred a few times. The V and J genes are TRBV6-2 or TRBV6-3 and TRBJ2-3; TRBD1 might be the D (6 bases). From germline, CDR1 is MNHEY and CDR2 SVGEGT. The length of the CDR3 is 17 residues. The V and J ends lost 7 bases and 1 base respectively, with 21 bases between them. The chain's CDR3 is CASTPTGLRSGTDTQYF. CDR3 bases: TGTGCCAGCACCCCAACAGGGTTGCGGTCCGGCACAGATACGCAGTATTTT.

The chain links TRBV2 to TRBJ1-5, with D perhaps TRBD1 (6 bases). Germline V gene sequence: CDR1 SNHLY, CDR2 FYNNEI. The CDR3 is 14 residues long. Trimming removed 7 bases at V and 0 bases at J, with 10 bases between. CDR3 residues: CASTGTNSNQPQHF. CDR3 bases: TGTGCCAGCACCGGGACAAATAGCAATCAGCCCCAGCATTTT.

The V gene is TRBV9, the J gene TRBJ1-1, with 8 nucleotides matching TRBD1. CDR1 is SGDLS and CDR2 is YYNGEE in the germline V gene. V trimming: 3 bases; J trimming: 4 bases; junction bases outside the gene matches: 8. The length of the CDR3 is 15 residues. CDR3 DNA sequence: TGTGCCAGCAGCGACCTACAGGGGGTTGGCACTGAAGCTTTCTTT. Protein sequence: CASSDLQGVGTEAFF.

V is TRBV19 and J is TRBJ2-3; TRBD2 matches 11 bases. Germline CDR1 reads LNHDA; CDR2 reads SQIVND (reference sequence). J was trimmed by 0 bases and V by 5 bases; bases with no gene match: 4. The CDR3 spans 16 residues. CDR3: CASSETSGASTDTQYF. CDR3 coding DNA: TGTGCCAGTAGTGAGACTAGCGGGGCGAGCACAGATACGCAGTATTTT.

The chain employs TRBV5-6 and TRBJ2-2, with TRBD2 identical over 7 bases. The CDR3 runs 16 residues. Germline CDR1 and CDR2: SGHDT and YYEEEE. J lost 5 bases, V lost 4 bases, and 11 bases had no gene match. The CDR3 region is CASSRGASGLTGELFF. CDR3 nucleotides: TGTGCCAGCAGCCGCGGGGCTAGCGGCCTAACCGGGGAGCTGTTTTTT.

This chain connects TRBV3-1 (or the pseudogene TRBV3-2) to TRBJ2-5; TRBD1 is a possible D gene (5 bases). Germline V lookup: CDR1 LGHDT, CDR2 YNNKEL (reference sequence). CDR3 size: 11 residues. The CDR3 protein is CGTGSEETQYF. The CDR3 bases are TGTGGAACAGGCTCTGAGGAGACCCAGTACTTC.

The chain recombines TRBV28 with TRBJ1-2; 7 nucleotides align to TRBD1. This CDR3 region has 12 residues. The ends lost 5 bases at V and 8 bases at J; junction bases unmatched: 5. Per germline, CDR1 MDHEN and CDR2 SYDVKM. The CDR3 DNA follows: TGTGCCAGCAGTGGGACAGCAGTCGGCTACACCTTC. Its translation is CASSGTAVGYTF.